This T cell receptor (beta chain) originates from a study of cytomegalovirus exposure and HLA in healthy donors. Across the whole study: As released early, the data held 70 million to 95 million unique TCRs from HLA-typed donors.

The study's findings and limits: Being productive about 87% or about 30% of the time was typical of most TCR beta V segments in an earlier analysis.

To note about this clone: Its specificity is not known.

The PCR ran on 60 Vbeta and 13 Jbeta primers. Per the authors' pipeline: About 10 million of tens of millions of unique TCR beta chains were shared, per a later count. The data were produced by immunoSEQ multiplex PCR, yet TCRdb's version contains in-frame clones alone and is incomplete. From that table come the V and J calls and clone size; the DNA was used to work out D and trimming. The table lists 140,000 to 150,000 clones, about 76% of them singletons. This CDR3 spans 16 amino acids. Germline V gene lookup returns CDR1 MRHNA and CDR2 SNTAGT. Trimming removed 3 bases from V and 6 bases from J; junction bases left unmatched: 9. Among the donors, all were healthy bone marrow donors.

The chain carries TRBV6-4 and TRBJ2-1, with TRBD2 matching 9 bases. This sequence was found in a male donor in good health and CMV-seronegative. The material sequenced was PBMCs. The DNA for the CDR3 is TGTGCCAGCAGTGAGGAGGCGGGGGGGCCGGGCAATGAGCAGTTCTTC. As protein: CASSEEAGGPGNEQFF.